These 31 T cell receptor beta chains came from one sample sequenced in a study of blood T cell repertoires in COVID-19. Here immunoSEQ multiplex PCR was the method, and the copy in TCRdb shows in-frame clones only, minus some. The sample includes 400,000 or so clones, around 87% seen only once; the top ten take 3%. Sequences were obtained from peripheral blood. These receptors were taken from a human donor in a cohort sampled during active COVID-19.

V and J are TRBV5-1 and TRBJ2-7, with D hard to call. The germline gives CDR1 SGHRS, CDR2 YFSETQ. Deletions cut 4 bases from V and 2 bases from J, with 7 bases between. The CDR3 contains 12 residues. The CDR3 nucleotides are TGCGCCAGCAGCCCATCAACCTACGAGCAGTACTTC. It is translated as CASSPSTYEQYF.

This CDR3 is CASILTAGYTF. The CDR3 DNA sequence: TGTGCCAGCATCCTAACAGCTGGCTACACCTTC. The genes are TRBV9 and TRBJ1-2; no clear D gene. The CDR3 sequence is 11 residues long. Trimming stripped 6 bases from V and 7 bases from J, with 10 bases between. Germline V gives CDR1 SGDLS, CDR2 YYNGEE.

The gene calls are TRBV30 and TRBJ2-7; TRBD1 agrees at 7 bases. CDR1 GTSNPN and CDR2 SVGIG come from the germline V gene (reference sequence). The CDR3 is made up of 13 amino acids. Trimming at V came to 5 bases and at J to 8 bases, leaving 12 bases not matched to a gene. The CDR3 here is CAWGLKGQTKQYF. The CDR3 bases are TGTGCCTGGGGTTTAAAGGGACAGACGAAGCAGTACTTC.

Remarks on this clone: Since the CDR3 does not end with the conserved phenylalanine or tryptophan, this likely comes from a read error. It is unclear where the CDR3 begins or ends on the DNA, so no DNA is shown, and the CDR3 is as TCRdb lists it. This sequence joins TRBV28 and TRBJ2-7; the table's D call, TRBD1, was not checked against the DNA. Including both end residues, the CDR3 is 12 amino acids long. Germline CDR1 reads MDHEN; CDR2 reads SYDVKM. The CDR3 sequence: CASSSPDTAHWL.

CDR3 sequence (DNA): TGTGCCAGCAGCTTAATGGAGTCAGATACGCAGTATTTT. Translating it yields CASSLMESDTQYF. The chain carries TRBV7-6 and TRBJ2-3; no clear D. Trimming pared 2 bases from V and 4 bases from J, leaving 7 bases between. The CDR3 extends over 13 amino acids. Looked up from germline, CDR1 is SGHVS and CDR2 is FNYEAQ.

V gene TRBV14 combines with J gene TRBJ2-5, with D perhaps matching TRBD2 (7 bases). Trimming removed 4 bases from V and 8 bases from J, with 17 bases in between. The V gene's germline CDR1 is SGHDN and CDR2 FVKESK. CDR3 length: 14 residues. CDR3 nucleotide sequence: TGTGCCAGCAGCCCTTGGGGGGGCCAGATAACCCAGTACTTC. Translated, it gives CASSPWGGQITQYF.

The gene calls are TRBV4-1 and TRBJ1-4; no reliable D call. V was cut by 4 bases and J by 8 bases, with 8 bases left in between. CDR3 size: 12 residues. Germline CDR1 reads MGHRA; CDR2 reads YSYEKL. The CDR3 DNA sequence: TGCGCCAGCAGCCCCCCTAGGGAAAAACTGTTTTTT. As protein: CASSPPREKLFF.

In its sample, this clone was seen once. The chain has TRBV3-1 (or the pseudogene TRBV3-2) and TRBJ2-5; 10 nucleotides match TRBD2. Trimming removed 1 base from V and 6 bases from J; junction bases left unmatched: 11. This CDR3 is built from 17 residues. CDR1 and CDR2 from the germline V gene are LGHDT and YNNKEL (reference sequence). CDR3 region: CASSQVPVRTSGKTQYF. The CDR3 DNA is TGTGCCAGCAGCCAAGTCCCCGTACGGACTAGCGGCAAGACCCAGTACTTC.

The chain combines TRBV4-1 with TRBJ2-1, with TRBD2 identical over 9 bases. The CDR3 has 17 residues. In germline, CDR1 is MGHRA, CDR2 YSYEKL. Losses at the gene ends were 0 bases for V and 10 bases for J; bases not matched to a gene: 13. The CDR3 region has the DNA TGCGCCAGCAGCCAAGATAATAGCGGGAGTCCCTACGGGGAGCAGTTCTTC. Protein: CASSQDNSGSPYGEQFF.

This clone occurred a few times. The V call is TRBV11-2, the J call TRBJ1-3; D is unclear. Germline V gene lookup returns CDR1 SGHAT and CDR2 FQNNGV. Trimming removed 0 bases from V and 7 bases from J, with 7 bases in between. The CDR3 has 13 residues. In nucleotides, the CDR3 is TGTGCCAGCAGCTTAGATGGCGGGAACACCATATATTTT. It is translated as CASSLDGGNTIYF.

This sequence joins TRBV7-9 and TRBJ2-3; D may be TRBD2 (5 bases). Trimming stripped 8 bases from V and 4 bases from J, with 10 bases between. The CDR3 has 12 residues. Germline values: CDR1 SEHNR, CDR2 FQNEAQ (reference sequence). CDR3 region: CASFTGADTQYF. The CDR3 DNA reads as TGTGCCAGCTTTACCGGGGCAGATACGCAGTATTTT.

V is TRBV19 and J is TRBJ1-1; no clear D. Germline V lookup: CDR1 LNHDA, CDR2 SQIVND (reference sequence). This CDR3 has 14 residues. V was pared by 5 bases and J by 0 bases, with 10 bases between. CDR3 loop: CASSPRDMNTEAFF. CDR3 in DNA: TGTGCCAGTAGTCCCAGAGACATGAACACTGAAGCTTTCTTT.

This clone occurred a few times. This rearrangement joins TRBV3-1 (or the pseudogene TRBV3-2) to TRBJ2-5, with a tentative D call TRBD2 (7 bases). The germline V and J ends were trimmed by 0 bases and 4 bases, with 12 bases remaining between them. The CDR3 spans 15 residues. Germline loops: CDR1 LGHDT, CDR2 YNNKEL (reference sequence). Here the CDR3 reads CASSQDPGEGETQYF. CDR3 nucleotide sequence: TGTGCCAGCAGCCAAGATCCAGGGGAGGGAGAGACCCAGTACTTC.

V is TRBV18 and J is TRBJ2-1; perhaps TRBD1 as D (5 bases). V was trimmed by 3 bases and J by 2 bases, leaving 5 bases between them. CDR1 KGHSH and CDR2 LQKENI come from the germline V gene. The CDR3 runs 13 residues. DNA of the CDR3: TGTGCCAGCTCACCGACAGCCTACAATGAGCAGTTCTTC. Protein product: CASSPTAYNEQFF.

This clone was observed once. This rearrangement joins TRBV6-1 to TRBJ2-7; TRBD1 agrees at 9 bases. The CDR3 has 15 residues. Looked up from germline, CDR1 is MNHNS and CDR2 is SASEGT. The V gene end was trimmed by 3 bases and the J gene end by 4 bases; junction bases not matched to a gene: 7. In DNA form, the CDR3 reads TGTGCCAGCAGTGATTTGGGGACAGGGTCGTACGAGCAGTACTTC. It yields the protein CASSDLGTGSYEQYF.

The rearrangement links TRBV3-1 (or the pseudogene TRBV3-2) to TRBJ2-1; D call uncertain. CDR1 is LGHDT and CDR2 is YNNKEL in the germline V gene (reference sequence). V dropped 1 base and J dropped 10 bases, with 11 bases sitting between them. The CDR3 sequence is 13 residues long. CDR3 bases: TGTGCCAGCAGCCAAGTGTCTGCCGCGGAGCAGTTCTTC. Its translation: CASSQVSAAEQFF.

The chain joins TRBV7-2 to TRBJ2-5, with TRBD2 identical over 10 bases. The CDR3 spans 15 residues. Trimming took 6 bases from V and 7 from J; bases not matched to a gene: 11. CDR1 is SGHTA and CDR2 is FQGNSA in the germline V gene. The CDR3 nucleotides are TGTGCCAGCAGTCAAGGGGCCTTAGCGGGAGGGACCCAGTACTTC. This codes for CASSQGALAGGTQYF.

This sequence joins TRBV18 and TRBJ2-3; 10 nucleotides match TRBD1. Germline CDR1 reads KGHSH; CDR2 reads LQKENI. The CDR3 covers 17 residues. The V segment lost 8 bases and the J segment 6 bases; nucleotides outside the gene matches: 17. The CDR3 nucleotides are TGTGCCAGCGCAAGGGGAAGAGGACAGGGGGTGCCCGATACGCAGTATTTT. It specifies CASARGRGQGVPDTQYF.

The chain recombines TRBV2 with TRBJ2-6, with D possibly being TRBD2 (6 bases). V gave up 8 bases and J gave up 2 bases, with 13 bases separating them. Germline CDR1 and CDR2: SNHLY and FYNNEI. This CDR3 is built from 15 residues. The CDR3 loop reads CASQGGGPGANVLTF. The CDR3 DNA reads as TGTGCCAGCCAGGGAGGAGGACCTGGGGCCAACGTCCTGACTTTC.

This sequence joins TRBV28 and TRBJ2-3; a weak D match, TRBD2 (5 bases). Germline V gene sequence: CDR1 MDHEN, CDR2 SYDVKM. V lost 6 bases to trimming and J lost 6 bases, with 19 bases between them. The CDR3 extends over 15 amino acids. The CDR3 DNA is TGTGCCAGCAGAAACCTAGGAGGTTGGATGGATACGCAGTATTTT. Translation: CASRNLGGWMDTQYF.

This chain links TRBV7-2 with TRBJ1-1; 7 nucleotides match TRBD1. Germline CDR1 SGHTA, CDR2 FQGNSA. With V trimmed by 4 bases and J by 1 base, 6 bases remained unmatched. CDR3 length: 15 residues. CDR3: CASSSTGFRNTEAFF. In nucleotides, the CDR3 is TGTGCCAGCAGCTCGACAGGGTTTAGGAACACTGAAGCTTTCTTT. Combining the CDR3 with reference TRBV7-2 and TRBJ1-1 gives the whole variable domain GAGVSQSPSNKVTEKGKDVELRCDPISGHTALYWYRQSLGQGLEFLIYFQGNSAPDKSGLPSDRFSAERTGGSVSTLTIQRTQQEDSAVYLCASSSTGFRNTEAFFGQGTRLTVV.

This chain joins TRBV5-4 and TRBJ2-3; 12 bases are a match to TRBD2. The CDR3 extends over 15 amino acids. V trimming: 1 base; J trimming: 4 bases; junction bases outside the gene matches: 1. Germline CDR1 reads SGHNT; CDR2 reads YYREEE (reference sequence). CDR3 in amino acids: CASSLPSGGADTQYF. The CDR3 bases are TGTGCCAGCAGCTTGCCTAGCGGGGGGGCAGATACGCAGTATTTT. The whole variable domain, remainder taken from reference TRBV5-4 and TRBJ2-3, is ETGVTQSPTHLIKTRGQQVTLRCSSQSGHNTVSWYQQALGQGPQFIFQYYREEENGRGNFPPRFSGLQFPNYSSELNVNALELDDSALYLCASSLPSGGADTQYFGPGTRLTVL.

The chain carries TRBV28 and TRBJ1-4; 7 bases map to TRBD1. V lost 6 bases, J lost 5 bases, and 9 bases stayed unmatched. The germline V gene encodes CDR1 MDHEN and CDR2 SYDVKM. There are 15 residues in the CDR3. Here the CDR3 reads CASSPPGTDNEKLFF. The CDR3 nucleotides read TGTGCCAGCAGCCCTCCCGGGACAGACAATGAAAAACTGTTTTTT.

This clone was detected once. V is TRBV19 and J is TRBJ2-5, with 14 bases aligning to TRBD2. Germline-derived CDR1 and CDR2 are LNHDA and SQIVND (reference sequence). V was pared by 4 bases and J by 4 bases, with 8 bases of the junction left unmatched. CDR3 size: 17 residues. The DNA for the CDR3 is TGTGCCAGTAGTACCGCGACTAGCGGGGGGGCGGGAGAGACCCAGTACTTC. Translated, it gives CASSTATSGGAGETQYF.

For this clone: Sequence at one end of the junction differs from germline and may be a read error. This chain links TRBV27 with TRBJ2-3; D perhaps matches TRBD1 (6 bases). Germline V gene data show CDR1 as MNHEY and CDR2 as SMNVEV (reference sequence). This CDR3 spans 15 amino acids. CDR3 nucleotide sequence: TGTGCCAGCAGTTTGTACAGGGCTCCCACAAATACGCAGTATTTT. Its translation is CASSLYRAPTNTQYF.

The chain couples TRBV2 to TRBJ2-7; D is unclear. Germline assignment: CDR1 SNHLY and CDR2 FYNNEI. The CDR3 is made up of 17 amino acids. The V gene lost 6 bases and the J gene lost 2 bases, with 23 bases spanning the gap. The CDR3 DNA follows: TGTGCCAGCAGCGCAACCATGGGCCCATCTGCCCCCTACGAGCAGTACTTC. Translation: CASSATMGPSAPYEQYF. The complete variable domain, with remaining parts taken from reference TRBV2 and TRBJ2-7, reads EPEVTQTPSHQVTQMGQEVILRCVPISNHLYFYWYRQILGQKVEFLVSFYNNEISEKSEIFDDQFSVERPDGSNFTLKIRSTKLEDSAMYFCASSATMGPSAPYEQYFGPGTRLTVT.

This chain links TRBV5-4 with TRBJ2-7, with unresolved D. CDR1 and CDR2 from the germline V gene are SGHNT and YYREEE (reference sequence). The CDR3 runs to 14 residues. Between the trimmed V and J ends, which lost 0 bases and 3 bases, there was a span of 10 bases. The CDR3 here is CASSLVSENYEQYF. In nucleotides, the CDR3 is TGTGCCAGCAGCTTGGTTTCTGAGAACTACGAGCAGTACTTC. The entire variable domain, with the rest obtained from reference TRBV5-4 and TRBJ2-7, is as follows: ETGVTQSPTHLIKTRGQQVTLRCSSQSGHNTVSWYQQALGQGPQFIFQYYREEENGRGNFPPRFSGLQFPNYSSELNVNALELDDSALYLCASSLVSENYEQYFGPGTRLTVT.

The rearrangement joins TRBV9 to TRBJ2-2; 12 bases line up with TRBD2. V lost 4 bases and J lost 8; bases outside the gene matches: 9. This CDR3 comprises 16 residues. Germline CDR1 and CDR2: SGDLS and YYNGEE. The CDR3 protein is CASSSTSGSPVGELFF. The CDR3 DNA follows: TGTGCCAGCAGCTCGACTAGCGGGAGCCCCGTTGGGGAGCTGTTTTTT.

V usage is TRBV7-2 and J usage is TRBJ2-4; D possibly corresponds to TRBD2 (5 bases). The CDR3 runs 18 residues. Germline V gene sequence: CDR1 SGHTA, CDR2 FQGNSA. Trimming removed 0 bases at V and 9 bases at J, with 24 bases between. The CDR3 protein is CASSLAGFGRDHQTIQYF. In DNA form, the CDR3 reads TGTGCCAGCAGCTTAGCGGGTTTTGGCCGGGATCATCAAACCATTCAGTACTTC.

CDR3 protein: CASRTSGAKSTGELFF. The DNA of the CDR3 is TGTGCCAGCAGGACGTCAGGGGCCAAATCAACCGGGGAGCTGTTTTTT. The chain is built from TRBV28 and TRBJ2-2; D possibly corresponds to TRBD1 (6 bases). Looked up from germline, CDR1 is MDHEN and CDR2 is SYDVKM. V lost 6 bases and J 5 bases, leaving 19 bases between the germline ends. This CDR3 has 16 amino acids.

The V and J genes are TRBV6-6 and TRBJ2-4, with D maybe TRBD1 (6 bases). The V end lost 2 bases, the J end lost 2 bases, and 13 bases lay between the germline ends. The CDR3 covers 16 residues. Per germline, CDR1 MNHNY and CDR2 SVGAGI (reference sequence). CDR3 DNA sequence: TGTGCCAGCAGTTACCCCTGGGGGCAGTCCAAAAACATTCAGTACTTC. Translating gives CASSYPWGQSKNIQYF.